The 7 T cell receptor beta chains below come from one sample, sequenced in a study of T cell responses to AZD1222 COVID-19 vaccine. Assay used: immunoSEQ multiplex PCR; TCRdb lists only in-frame clones, some missing. Counted here are 60,000 to 100,000 clones, 92% occurring once; the ten biggest clones make up about 7.1%. The sequencing here drew on peripheral blood, taken on day 0 of MenACWY control vaccination. The receptor set was obtained from an adult in good health.

This clone was counted once. This chain uses TRBV28 with TRBJ2-3; 12 bases fit TRBD2. The germline CDR1 and CDR2 sequences are MDHEN and SYDVKM. This CDR3 has 16 residues. Germline trimming cut 3 bases from V and 3 bases from J; bases unmatched to any gene: 4. CDR3 region: CASSFPGLAGTDTQYF. DNA of the CDR3: TGTGCCAGCAGTTTTCCTGGACTAGCGGGAACAGATACGCAGTATTTT.

This rearrangement joins TRBV18 to TRBJ1-5, with D hard to call. The CDR3 is made up of 14 amino acids. Germline CDR1 is KGHSH and CDR2 is LQKENI. The V end lost 3 bases, the J end lost 7 bases, and 13 bases lay between the germline ends. The CDR3 DNA reads as TGTGCCAGCTCACCCGGTGGTACCCGGCAGCCCCAGCATTTT. Its translation: CASSPGGTRQPQHF.

This chain uses TRBV3-1 (or the pseudogene TRBV3-2) with TRBJ1-1, with D tentatively TRBD1 (5 bases). Per germline, CDR1 LGHDT and CDR2 YNNKEL (reference sequence). The V and J ends lost 4 bases and 1 base respectively, with 16 bases between them. CDR3 length: 16 residues. CDR3 bases: TGTGCCAGCAGCCCCCAAGTGAATACAGGGAACACTGAAGCTTTCTTT. It translates to CASSPQVNTGNTEAFF.

The V call is TRBV2, the J call TRBJ2-1, with TRBD2 as a possible D gene (6 bases). Germline CDR1 and CDR2: SNHLY and FYNNEI. CDR3 length: 14 amino acids. The germline V and J ends were trimmed by 7 bases and 3 bases, with 13 bases remaining between them. For the CDR3, the DNA is TGTGCCAGCAAACGGGGGAGTGGCTACAATGAGCAGTTCTTC. This sequence encodes CASKRGSGYNEQFF.

The chain employs TRBV6-5 and TRBJ1-6, with TRBD1 as a possible D gene (6 bases). Germline V gives CDR1 MNHEY, CDR2 SVGAGI. This CDR3 region has 15 residues. Trimming took 0 bases from V and 7 from J, leaving 10 bases between them. CDR3 region: CASSYSRQANSPLHF. In DNA form, the CDR3 reads TGTGCCAGCAGTTACTCAAGACAGGCCAATTCACCCCTCCACTTT.

V usage is TRBV11-2 and J usage is TRBJ2-3; D is tentatively TRBD1 or TRBD2 (5 bases each). The germline gives CDR1 SGHAT, CDR2 FQNNGV. V lost 5 bases and J 1 base, leaving 22 bases between the germline ends. The CDR3 extends over 18 amino acids. The CDR3 sequence is CASSRTEGHLGGTDTQYF. As DNA, the CDR3 is TGTGCCAGCAGCCGAACGGAAGGACATCTCGGGGGCACAGATACGCAGTATTTT.

This clone came up a few times. The chain has TRBV7-3 and TRBJ1-5; no clear D. The V gene lost 5 bases and the J gene lost 6 bases, with 11 bases spanning the gap. This CDR3 spans 13 amino acids. Looked up from germline, CDR1 is SGHTA and CDR2 is FQGTGA. The CDR3 is CASSPGPGQPQHF. As DNA, the CDR3 is TGTGCCAGCAGCCCCGGACCGGGTCAGCCCCAGCATTTT.